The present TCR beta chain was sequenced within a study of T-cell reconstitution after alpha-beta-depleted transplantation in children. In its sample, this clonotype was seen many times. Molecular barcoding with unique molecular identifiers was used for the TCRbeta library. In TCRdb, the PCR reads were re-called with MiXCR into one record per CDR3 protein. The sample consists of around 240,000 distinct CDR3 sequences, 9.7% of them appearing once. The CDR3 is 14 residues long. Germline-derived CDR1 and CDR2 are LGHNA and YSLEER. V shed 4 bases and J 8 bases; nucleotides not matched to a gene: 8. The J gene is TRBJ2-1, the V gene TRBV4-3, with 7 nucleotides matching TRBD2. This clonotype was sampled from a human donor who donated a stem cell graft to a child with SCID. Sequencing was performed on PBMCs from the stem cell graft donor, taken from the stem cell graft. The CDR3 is CASSRNAGRDEQFF. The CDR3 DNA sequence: TGCGCCAGCAGCCGGAATGCAGGGAGGGATGAGCAGTTCTTC.